Listed here is a single TCR beta chain. Its matching antigen is unknown. A junction boundary mismatches the germline segment, possibly from a read error. The data originate from a study of T cells in Graves' hyperthyroidism and ophthalmopathy. Study-wide background: Once the initial diagnosis was made, peripheral blood was obtained before any treatment. Findings and limits, study-wide: Researchers found most expanded thyroid clonotypes above 0.001 in blood as well.

Amplified TCR beta CDR3 regions came from RNA transcripts. TCR CDR3 regions were first amplified by RT-PCR with HTBI primers. TCRdb fed the multiplex PCR reads into MiXCR, producing one record per CDR3 protein. The data show approximately 520,000 distinct CDR3 sequences, less than 25% seen once. This CDR3 contains 12 residues. The gene calls are TRBV12-3 or TRBV12-4 and TRBJ1-2; D is undetermined. The sequence was collected from a young man with Graves' hyperthyroidism. Sequencing was done on a sample of blood. CDR3 coding DNA: TGTGCCATCAGTGAGCCCCCTTATGGCTACACCTTC. Amino acids: CAISEPPYGYTF.